The present T cell receptor (beta chain) was sequenced within a study of T cells after yellow fever vaccination. Study outcomes and limitations: Primary-vaccination clones mostly resurfaced post-booster (around 95% CD4, around 88% CD8).

With 3 bases clipped from V and 5 bases from J, the junction kept 2 bases outside the gene matches. The CDR3 is 14 residues long. CDR1 and CDR2 (germline): SGHRS, YFSETQ. 5'RACE template switching added a universal primer site and UMIs to TCR cDNA. TCRdb itself ran the 5' RACE reads through MiXCR, one entry per CDR3 protein. The sample consists of just under 600,000 distinct CDR3 sequences, roughly 12% of them appearing once. This clonotype occurred a few times. The antigen is undetermined. This chain links TRBV5-1 with TRBJ2-3; the match to TRBD2 covers 11 bases. The sample in question was PBMCs, obtained on the day of the yellow fever booster vaccination. The TCR originated in a man aged 25 to 40 who received the YFV17D yellow fever vaccine. The CDR3 protein is CASSSTSGIDTQYF. DNA for the CDR3: TGCGCCAGCAGCTCGACTAGCGGGATAGATACGCAGTATTTT.